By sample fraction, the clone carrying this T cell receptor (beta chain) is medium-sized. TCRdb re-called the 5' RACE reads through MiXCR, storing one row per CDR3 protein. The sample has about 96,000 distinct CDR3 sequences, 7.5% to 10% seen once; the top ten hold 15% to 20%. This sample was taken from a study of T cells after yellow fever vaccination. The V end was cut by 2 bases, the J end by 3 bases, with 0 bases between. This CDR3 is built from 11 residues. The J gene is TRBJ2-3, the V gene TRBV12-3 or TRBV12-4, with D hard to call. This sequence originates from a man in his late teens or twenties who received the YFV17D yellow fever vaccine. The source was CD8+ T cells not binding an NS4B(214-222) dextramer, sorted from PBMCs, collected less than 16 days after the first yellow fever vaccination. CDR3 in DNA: TGTGCCAGCAGTTTAACAGATACGCAGTATTTT. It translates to CASSLTDTQYF.